Below, 15 T cell receptor beta chains from the same sample are listed, as sequenced in a study of blood T cell repertoires in COVID-19. Method: immunoSEQ multiplex PCR; TCRdb's copy keeps in-frame clones and lacks some. The profile shows 110,000 to 150,000 clones, approximately 80% of them singletons. Input material: peripheral blood. The receptors here all came from an older man who had recovered from COVID-19.

This rearrangement joins TRBV5-4 to TRBJ1-1; D possibly corresponds to TRBD1 (6 bases). V was shortened by 2 bases and J by 8 bases, with 13 bases between the two germline ends. Germline loops: CDR1 SGHNT, CDR2 YYREEE (reference sequence). This CDR3 comprises 13 residues. In DNA form, the CDR3 reads TGTGCCAGCAGCTTCATGATTCAGGGGGAAGCTTTCTTT. Translated, it gives CASSFMIQGEAFF. The complete variable domain, with remaining parts taken from reference TRBV5-4 and TRBJ1-1, reads ETGVTQSPTHLIKTRGQQVTLRCSSQSGHNTVSWYQQALGQGPQFIFQYYREEENGRGNFPPRFSGLQFPNYSSELNVNALELDDSALYLCASSFMIQGEAFFGQGTRLTVV.

The chain links TRBV10-3 to TRBJ2-5; 10 nucleotides align to TRBD2. Germline CDR1 ENHRY, CDR2 SYGVKD. CDR3 size: 15 residues. V was pared by 0 bases and J by 5 bases, with 3 bases of the junction left unmatched. CDR3 sequence reads: CAISESASGSETQYF. The DNA of the CDR3 is TGTGCCATCAGTGAGTCGGCTAGCGGGAGTGAGACCCAGTACTTC.

V and J are TRBV30 and TRBJ2-6; D ambiguous. Trimming took off 5 bases at V and 0 bases at J, with 5 bases between the two ends. In germline, CDR1 is GTSNPN, CDR2 SVGIG (reference sequence). The CDR3 length is 13 residues. The CDR3 DNA reads as TGTGCCTGGTGTATCTCTGGGGCCAACGTCCTGACTTTC. It is translated as CAWCISGANVLTF. Full variable domain (remainder filled in from reference TRBV30 and TRBJ2-6): SQTIHQWPATLVQPVGSPLSLECTVEGTSNPNLYWYRQAAGRGLQLLFYSVGIGQISSEVPQNLSASRPQDRQFILSSKKLLLSDSGFYLCAWCISGANVLTFGAGSRLTVL.

The chain recombines TRBV5-1 with TRBJ1-4; D unresolved. The CDR3 contains 14 residues. Germline V lookup: CDR1 SGHRS, CDR2 YFSETQ. Trimming removed 0 bases at V and 7 bases at J, with 10 bases between. The CDR3 DNA is TGCGCCAGCAGCTTGGCGGAGACCGGTGAAAAACTGTTTTTT. Encoded protein: CASSLAETGEKLFF.

The rearrangement joins TRBV7-2 to TRBJ1-3, with TRBD1 identical over 8 bases. The J segment lost 8 bases and the V segment lost 0 bases, leaving 6 bases of the junction unmatched. The CDR3 totals 15 residues. CDR1 SGHTA and CDR2 FQGNSA come from the germline V gene. The DNA of the CDR3 is TGTGCCAGCAGCTTAGCATCCACAGGGGGTCACACCATATATTTT. Translating it yields CASSLASTGGHTIYF.

The chain joins TRBV4-3 to TRBJ2-5; 7 bases are shared with TRBD1. The CDR3 totals 14 residues. V shed 1 base, J shed 6 bases, and the junction held 5 bases outside the gene matches. CDR1 is LGHNA, CDR2 YSLEER, per germline. DNA of the CDR3: TGCGCCAGCAGCCAAGGACAGGGTATGAAGACCCAGTACTTC. It codes for CASSQGQGMKTQYF.

V is TRBV11-2 and J is TRBJ2-7, with D possibly matching TRBD2 (5 bases). The CDR3 loop spans 15 amino acids. With 6 bases removed from V and 1 base from J, the gap between germline ends came to 16 bases. Germline lookup yields CDR1 SGHAT and CDR2 FQNNGV. The DNA of the CDR3 is TGTGCCAGCAGTCTGGAGGCACCTCCTTCCTACGAGCAGTACTTC. Protein: CASSLEAPPSYEQYF.

The V and J genes are TRBV18 and TRBJ2-1; D uncertain. This CDR3 region has 13 residues. CDR1 and CDR2 from the germline V gene are KGHSH and LQKENI. The germline V and J ends were trimmed by 3 bases and 7 bases, with 10 bases remaining between them. CDR3 coding DNA: TGTGCCAGCTCACCGCGGCTAAAGAATGAGCAGTTCTTC. Translation: CASSPRLKNEQFF. Complete variable domain (other parts from reference TRBV18 and TRBJ2-1): NAGVMQNPRHLVRRRGQEARLRCSPMKGHSHVYWYRQLPEEGLKFMVYLQKENIIDESGMPKERFSAEFPKEGPSILRIQQVVRGDSAAYFCASSPRLKNEQFFGPGTRLTVL.

The chain joins TRBV19 to TRBJ2-2, with a weak D call TRBD1 (8 bases). The germline V gene has CDR1 LNHDA and CDR2 SQIVND (reference sequence). Trimming took off 6 bases at V and 5 bases at J, with 16 bases between the two ends. This CDR3 is built from 15 residues. CDR3 in DNA: TGTGCCAGTAGATCCGGACAGGGACTAACCGGGGAGCTGTTTTTT. It translates to CASRSGQGLTGELFF.

The chain couples TRBV3-1 (or the pseudogene TRBV3-2) to TRBJ2-2; D is ambiguous. Trimming left V 0 bases short and J 7 bases short, with 3 bases between. CDR1 and CDR2 (germline): LGHDT, YNNKEL (reference sequence). The CDR3 consists of 12 residues. The CDR3 DNA reads TGTGCCAGCAGCCAAGATATCGGGGAGCTGTTTTTT. It specifies CASSQDIGELFF.

The chain uses TRBV7-9 and TRBJ2-7; D possibly corresponds to TRBD2 (6 bases). Per the germline V gene, CDR1 is SEHNR and CDR2 is FQNEAQ (reference sequence). Trimming removed 1 base at V and 3 bases at J, with 7 bases between. The length of the CDR3 is 13 residues. In nucleotides, the CDR3 is TGTGCCAGCAGCTTAGGGGACTTCTACGAGCAGTACTTC. Residues: CASSLGDFYEQYF.

The chain uses TRBV24-1 and TRBJ2-2, with D tentatively TRBD2 (6 bases). Germline V CDR1 and CDR2: KGHDR, SFDVKD. V was pared by 4 bases and J by 7 bases, with 12 bases between. This CDR3 spans 14 amino acids. CDR3 coding DNA: TGTGCCACCAGTGACCCGGCGGGGTACGGGGAGCTGTTTTTT. Its protein product is CATSDPAGYGELFF.

V is TRBV5-1 and J is TRBJ2-7; weak D call: TRBD1 (7 bases). The V end lost 4 bases, the J end lost 6 bases, and 14 bases lay between the germline ends. In germline, CDR1 is SGHRS, CDR2 YFSETQ. The CDR3 is 13 amino acids. CDR3 loop: CASSQGGPVEQYF. For the CDR3, the DNA is TGCGCCAGCAGCCAGGGGGGTCCGGTCGAGCAGTACTTC. Full variable domain (outside the CDR3, taken from reference TRBV5-1 and TRBJ2-7): KAGVTQTPRYLIKTRGQQVTLSCSPISGHRSVSWYQQTPGQGLQFLFEYFSETQRNKGNFPGRFSGRQFSNSRSEMNVSTLELGDSALYLCASSQGGPVEQYFGPGTRLTVT.

The V gene is TRBV24-1, the J gene TRBJ2-3; D might be TRBD2 (5 bases). The V gene's germline CDR1 is KGHDR and CDR2 SFDVKD. CDR3 length: 14 residues. The ends were cut back, 5 bases at V and 1 base at J, with 9 bases in the middle. CDR3 loop: CATSAGYRTDTQYF. DNA of the CDR3: TGTGCCACCAGTGCGGGGTATCGCACAGATACGCAGTATTTT.

In this sample, this clone turned up once. The chain recombines TRBV21-1 with TRBJ1-5; the table's D call of TRBD1 was not tested on the DNA. TRBV21-1 is given as a pseudogene. CDR3 size: 16 residues. DNA of the CDR3: TGTGCCAGCAGCAAAGATAGGGCAGGGGGAAGTCAGCCCCAGCATTTT. Translated, it gives CASSKDRAGGSQPQHF.